This is a list of T cell receptor beta chains from one sample in a study of cytotoxic CD8 clonotypes in ibrutinib-treated CLL. Clones were read by immunoSEQ multiplex PCR, and TCRdb kept only the in-frame ones, dropping some. This sample yields about 76,000 clones, of which about 86% are seen a single time; around 5% belongs to the top ten. The material was PBMCs, obtained before ibrutinib treatment. The receptors were sampled from a human donor with chronic lymphocytic leukemia. CDR3s leave out the opening cysteine and the closing phenylalanine or tryptophan. The listing skips clone size in some rows; elsewhere it reads once, few, many or a size class.

size,J,V,CDR3
NA,TRBJ1-1,TRBV4-1,ASSQDSPENTEAF
once,TRBJ2-5,TRBV15,ATSSRREEETQY
NA,TRBJ1-5,TRBV6-6,ASSLGQGGQPQH
NA,TRBJ1-2,TRBV15,ATSIPGGSGYT
NA,TRBJ2-3,TRBV9,ASSASGLVADTQY
NA,TRBJ2-1,TRBV4-2,ASSQAGVTYNEQF
NA,TRBJ1-3,TRBV6-1,ASSEARRADLGNTIY
NA,TRBJ1-4,TRBV4-3,ASSQRQGLTNEKLF
NA,TRBJ2-7,TRBV5-1,ASSPQLAGGVGYEQY
NA,TRBJ2-5,TRBV28,ASRLLRETQY
NA,TRBJ1-1,TRBV5-6,ASEGQGGKAF
few,TRBJ2-1,TRBV11-1,ASSWPGLAGVTEQF
NA,TRBJ2-6,TRBV5-1,ASSLTSGRSAGANVLT
NA,TRBJ2-2,TRBV11-3,ASSSRARRADTGELF
NA,TRBJ1-3,TRBV7-2,ASSRWSDTIY
NA,TRBJ2-3,TRBV19,ASSPTGSAGTDTQY
once,TRBJ2-1,TRBV30,AWDKYNEQF
NA,TRBJ2-2,TRBV21-1,ASSTGRTGELF
NA,TRBJ2-7,TRBV18,ASSLMIGTSGSIGYEQY
NA,TRBJ1-4,TRBV5-1,ASSPRVGTNEKLF
NA,TRBJ2-7,TRBV6-4,ASSENRGPYEQY
once,TRBJ1-3,TRBV7-9,ASSLSSGNTIY
NA,TRBJ1-1,TRBV7-9,ASSDRVEAF
NA,TRBJ1-2,TRBV9,ASSGTGTRYGYT
NA,TRBJ2-7,TRBV5-4,ASSQGTGGGYEQY
few,TRBJ2-6,TRBV5-6,ASSPPVGRVSAGANVLT
NA,TRBJ2-7,TRBV9,ASSVGQGSGASYEQY
NA,TRBJ2-7,TRBV11-1,ASSPNSPSGGYEQY
NA,TRBJ2-3,TRBV27,ASSLGTGVADTQY
NA,TRBJ1-2,TRBV14,ASSDRGFGYGYT
NA,TRBJ2-2,TRBV5-1,ASSLRRYENTGELF
NA,TRBJ2-2,TRBV28,AIWDRQDTGELF
NA,TRBJ2-1,TRBV2,ASSEALGTGSYEQF
NA,TRBJ2-2,TRBV5-5,ASTKDFAEHTGELF
NA,TRBJ1-5,TRBV9,ASSVDPDNQPQH
NA,TRBJ1-1,TRBV27,ASRSPGHKAF
NA,TRBJ1-2,TRBV7-3,ASSRGHRGYGYT
NA,TRBJ1-1,TRBV6-1,ASNPRDMNTEAF
NA,TRBJ2-7,TRBV28,ASLDSRRRAKQGVRYEQY
few,TRBJ1-2,TRBV14,ASSIAYYGYT
NA,TRBJ2-5,TRBV7-9,ASSPPNSGGGQTQY
NA,TRBJ1-1,TRBV29-1,RAEQRGRAEAF
NA,TRBJ2-7,TRBV15,ATSRDKGSSEQY
NA,TRBJ1-1,TRBV27,ASSLSRGNTEAF
NA,TRBJ2-1,TRBV5-1,ASSLDGSLSYNEQF
NA,TRBJ2-3,TRBV29-1,SGEVGTQY
NA,TRBJ2-7,TRBV10-1,ASSRTGCSYEQY